These T cell receptor beta chains were read from a single sample in a study of neurological immune-mediated disorders. From the 5' RACE reads, TCRdb called clonotypes with MiXCR, one entry per CDR3 protein. The sample has more than 75,000 distinct CDR3 sequences, about 9.3% seen once; the top ten hold 1.8%. Sequencing was done on a sample of PBMCs. These receptor sequences come from a man between 35 and 55 years old in good health. Both conserved end residues are part of each CDR3. The D gene is left open where the match is weak. Only some rows state a clone size, as once, few, many or a class for expanded clones.

DNA	CDR3	size	V	D	J
TGTGCCAGCAGCGTTGAGGGGAGTATAGCCTACGAGCAGTACTTC	CASSVEGSIAYEQYF	many	TRBV9	.	TRBJ2-7
TGTGCCAGCAGTCCCTCGTACGTAAACACCGGGGAGCTGTTTTTT	CASSPSYVNTGELFF	many	TRBV12-3/TRBV12-4	.	TRBJ2-2
TGTGTCAGCAGTCCCTTGGGGGGCAATCAGCCCCAGCATTTT	CVSSPLGGNQPQHF	.	TRBV27	.	TRBJ1-5
TGCGCCACCAGCCCTCTCGGGATGCTTGAGACCCAGTACTTC	CATSPLGMLETQYF	.	TRBV10-2	.	TRBJ2-5
TGTGCCAGCAGTTACTCACACAGGGGGGGTACAGATACGCAGTATTTT	CASSYSHRGGTDTQYF	many	TRBV6-5	.	TRBJ2-3
TGTGCCAGCAGTTACTCGATCGGACAGTTGAGGATAGATGGCTACACCTTC	CASSYSIGQLRIDGYTF	many	TRBV6-5	.	TRBJ1-2
TGTGCTAGTGTGCTCGGAGGGGCCAATGAGCAGTTCTTC	CASVLGGANEQFF	many	TRBV12-5	.	TRBJ2-1
TGTGCCAGCAGTTTGATCGACAGGGAGGCGAATGGCTACACCTTC	CASSLIDREANGYTF	many	TRBV28	TRBD1	TRBJ1-2
TGTGCCAGCATCCTAGCGGGTTCGTACAATGAGCAGTTCTTC	CASILAGSYNEQFF	many	TRBV12-3/TRBV12-4	TRBD2	TRBJ2-1
TGCAGTGCTAGACGGGCAATTATCACAGATACGCAGTATTTT	CSARRAIITDTQYF	many	TRBV20-1	.	TRBJ2-3
TGCGCCAGCAGCTCCACCGGGACAAGGGGTCCCTACGAGCAGTACTTC	CASSSTGTRGPYEQYF	many	TRBV5-1	.	TRBJ2-7
TGCGCCAGCAGCCGGGGGAGCGGGGACGAGCAGTACTTC	CASSRGSGDEQYF	many	TRBV5-1	TRBD2	TRBJ2-7
TGTGTCTTAGGGAGGCGCACAGATACGCAGTATTTT	CVLGRRTDTQYF	many	TRBV10-3	.	TRBJ2-3
TGCGCCAGCAGCTTGAGGGGCTGGGGATATAGCAATCAGCCCCAGCATTTT	CASSLRGWGYSNQPQHF	many	TRBV5-1	.	TRBJ1-5
TGTGCCAGCAGCCTTGGGACGGAGTACTACGAGCAGTACTTC	CASSLGTEYYEQYF	many	TRBV6-5	.	TRBJ2-7
TGTGCCAGCAGCTTAGACCCGTTCGGGGGCAGGAGGACTGAAGCTTTCTTT	CASSLDPFGGRRTEAFF	.	TRBV7-6	.	TRBJ1-1
TGTGCCAGCAGTTTCGAGGGGACAGATACGCAGTATTTT	CASSFEGTDTQYF	many	TRBV27	.	TRBJ2-3
TGTGCCAGCAGTGCGACTAGCGGGGGGACAAGCTCCTACGAGCAGTACTTC	CASSATSGGTSSYEQYF	many	TRBV12-3/TRBV12-4	TRBD2	TRBJ2-7
TGTGCCAGCAAGGGACAGGGAACAATGGAGACCCAGTACTTC	CASKGQGTMETQYF	many	TRBV3-1	TRBD1	TRBJ2-5
TGCAGTGCCGGGGAAGACAGGGTATTAAACCAGCCCCAGCATTTT	CSAGEDRVLNQPQHF	many	TRBV20-1	TRBD1	TRBJ1-5
TGTGCCAGCACCCCAAGGGATCAAGAGACCCAGTACTTC	CASTPRDQETQYF	many	TRBV27	.	TRBJ2-5
TGCGCCAGCAGCCCGGACAGGAGGGATCAGCCCCAGCATTTT	CASSPDRRDQPQHF	many	TRBV5-1	TRBD1	TRBJ1-5
TGCGCCAGCAGTGTAGGACTAGCGGGAGAATACGAGCAGTACTTC	CASSVGLAGEYEQYF	many	TRBV10-2	TRBD2	TRBJ2-7
TGTGCCAGCAGTTATGGGTCTTTTAGGACAGGGTCGTACGAGCAGTACTTC	CASSYGSFRTGSYEQYF	many	TRBV6-5	TRBD1	TRBJ2-7
TGCAGCGTTGAAAGAGAAGCTTTCTTT	CSVEREAFF	many	TRBV29-1	.	TRBJ1-1
TGTGCCAGCTTGGACCGAACAGGGGCTGGGGCCAACGTCCTGACTTTC	CASLDRTGAGANVLTF	many	TRBV6-1	TRBD1	TRBJ2-6
TGCGCCAGCAGCTTGGACGGGACAGGGGTAAAATCCTACGAGCAGTACTTC	CASSLDGTGVKSYEQYF	many	TRBV5-1	TRBD1	TRBJ2-7
TGTGCCAGCAGTTTATCCCCAAATCAGCCCCAGCATTTT	CASSLSPNQPQHF	many	TRBV12-3/TRBV12-4	.	TRBJ1-5
TGTGCCAGCAGCGCCCGGGACCGAGGCACTGAAGCTTTCTTT	CASSARDRGTEAFF	many	TRBV3-1	.	TRBJ1-1
TGCGCCAGCCGGTACAACAGGGATACTGAAGCTTTCTTT	CASRYNRDTEAFF	many	TRBV10-1	.	TRBJ1-1
TGCGCCAGCAGCTTGGGACAGGGCCACATGAACACTGAAGCTTTCTTT	CASSLGQGHMNTEAFF	many	TRBV5-1	TRBD1	TRBJ1-1
TGTGCCAGCAGCCAAGAGTTTAGCGCGGGGGGCCGTAGAGATACGCAGTATTTT	CASSQEFSAGGRRDTQYF	many	TRBV4-2	TRBD2	TRBJ2-3
TGTGCCAGCAGAAGGGACGGAGCCTCCTACGAGCAGTACTTC	CASRRDGASYEQYF	many	TRBV12-3/TRBV12-4	.	TRBJ2-7
TGTGCCAGCAGTACCTACCCTCTCCAGGGGGCTAATCACCTCACTGAAGATTTCTTT	CASSTYPLQGANHLTEDFF	.	TRBV27	TRBD1	TRBJ1-1
TGTGCCAGCAGCCAATCCTCGGGACAGATGTACAATGAGCAGTTCTTC	CASSQSSGQMYNEQFF	.	TRBV12-3/TRBV12-4	TRBD1	TRBJ2-1
TGCAGTGCTGAATATCACAATGAGCAGTTCTTC	CSAEYHNEQFF	many	TRBV20-1	.	TRBJ2-1
TGTGCCAGCAGTTTCAGGGACAGCTCCTACGAGCAGTACTTC	CASSFRDSSYEQYF	many	TRBV28	TRBD1	TRBJ2-7
TGTGCCAGCAGCACCTCAACCGGGGAGCTGTTTTTT	CASSTSTGELFF	many	TRBV7-3	.	TRBJ2-2
TGCAGTGCTGGGGGATATATGAACACTGAAGCTTTCTTT	CSAGGYMNTEAFF	many	TRBV20-1	.	TRBJ1-1
TGCGCCAGCAGTCCGACAATTGGCCCGCTCTATGGCTACACCTTC	CASSPTIGPLYGYTF	many	TRBV10-1	.	TRBJ1-2
TGTGCCAGCAGCCCTCTATCCGGGGGCGGCGGGGAGCTGTTTTTT	CASSPLSGGGGELFF	many	TRBV3-1	.	TRBJ2-2
TGTGCCAGCAGCGTACAGGGGTTTGAAGAGACCCAGTACTTC	CASSVQGFEETQYF	many	TRBV28	TRBD1	TRBJ2-5
TGTGCCAGCAGGTTAGCGGAGGTGAACACTGAAGCTTTCTTT	CASRLAEVNTEAFF	.	TRBV7-3	.	TRBJ1-1
TGTGCCAGCAGCTTCTGGCGGGGTACAGATACGCAGTATTTT	CASSFWRGTDTQYF	many	TRBV5-6	.	TRBJ2-3
TGTGCCAGCAGCTTGGTTGGGGTTAGCGCACCCCTCCACTTT	CASSLVGVSAPLHF	many	TRBV5-5	.	TRBJ1-6
TGTGCCAGCAGTTACTACCCCGGCGGAACGAACACCGGGGAGCTGTTTTTT	CASSYYPGGTNTGELFF	few	TRBV6-6	.	TRBJ2-2
TGCGCCAGCAGCCTCGGACAGTCTAACTATGGCTACACCTTC	CASSLGQSNYGYTF	many	TRBV5-1	.	TRBJ1-2
TGCGCCAGCAGCTTCACACCGGGTCCGGGGGACGAGCAGTACTTC	CASSFTPGPGDEQYF	many	TRBV5-1	.	TRBJ2-7
TGCAGCGTCCAGCGGGGGGCTCCCGCGGATACGCAGTATTTT	CSVQRGAPADTQYF	.	TRBV29-1	TRBD2	TRBJ2-3
TGCGCCAGCAGCTACCAGGACGCGTCCTACGAGCAGTACTTC	CASSYQDASYEQYF	many	TRBV5-1	.	TRBJ2-7
TGTGCCAGCAGCATGGGGCAGGGATGGGTCGGACAAGAGACCCAGTACTTC	CASSMGQGWVGQETQYF	many	TRBV7-2	.	TRBJ2-5
TGTGCCAGCAGTCCCTGGAGGTGGCGGGAGGGCAATGAGCAGTTCTTC	CASSPWRWREGNEQFF	many	TRBV27	TRBD2	TRBJ2-1
TGTGCCAGCAGTGAGGGGACCACAGGGACGTCGCCCCAGCATTTT	CASSEGTTGTSPQHF	.	TRBV6-1	.	TRBJ1-5
TGCAGTGCGCCAAGGCTGAGCACTGAAGCTTTCTTT	CSAPRLSTEAFF	many	TRBV20-1	.	TRBJ1-1
TGTGCCAGCAACGCTAGCGGGAGAAGGGGGGCCAAAAACATTCAGTACTTC	CASNASGRRGAKNIQYF	many	TRBV28	TRBD2	TRBJ2-4
TGCGCCAGCAGCTTGAATCAGGGTTACGAGCAGTACTTC	CASSLNQGYEQYF	many	TRBV5-1	.	TRBJ2-7
TGTGCCAGCAGCCAAGGGGACGGAATTAACTATGGCTACACCTTC	CASSQGDGINYGYTF	many	TRBV4-2	.	TRBJ1-2